This T cell receptor (beta chain) was captured in a study of T cell responses to AZD1222 COVID-19 vaccine. Sequenced by immunoSEQ multiplex PCR; TCRdb stores in-frame clones only, minus some. Of 95,000 to 130,000 clones in the sample, about 90% were seen once. The ends lost 10 bases at V and 4 bases at J; junction bases unmatched: 8. The CDR3 consists of 13 residues. This clonotype was sampled from an adult in good health. The rearrangement joins TRBV12-3 or TRBV12-4 to TRBJ2-3; 7 bases agree with TRBD1. Material: peripheral blood, obtained on day 0 of AZD1222 vaccination. The CDR3 bases are TGTGCCACCCAAGGGGGCGCGGCAGATACGCAGTATTTT. Translated: CATQGGAADTQYF.